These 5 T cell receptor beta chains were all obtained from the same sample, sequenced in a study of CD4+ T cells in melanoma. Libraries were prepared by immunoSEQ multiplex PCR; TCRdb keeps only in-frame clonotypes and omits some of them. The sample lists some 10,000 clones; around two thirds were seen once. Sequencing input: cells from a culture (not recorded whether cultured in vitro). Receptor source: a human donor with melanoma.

CDR3 protein: CASSVGPETTEAFF. The CDR3 DNA is TGTGCCAGCAGCGTGGGACCTGAGACGACTGAAGCTTTCTTT. This chain connects TRBV7-8 to TRBJ1-1; the D gene is possibly TRBD1 (5 bases). This CDR3 has 14 residues. Deletions cut 5 bases from V and 5 bases from J, with 15 bases between. CDR1 SGHVS and CDR2 FQNEAQ come from the germline V gene.

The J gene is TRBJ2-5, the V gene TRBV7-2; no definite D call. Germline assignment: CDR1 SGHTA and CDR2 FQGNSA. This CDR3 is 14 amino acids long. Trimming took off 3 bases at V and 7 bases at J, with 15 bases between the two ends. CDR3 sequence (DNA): TGTGCCAGCAGCTTGGATAAAGGGTTGGGGACCCAGTACTTC. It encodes CASSLDKGLGTQYF.

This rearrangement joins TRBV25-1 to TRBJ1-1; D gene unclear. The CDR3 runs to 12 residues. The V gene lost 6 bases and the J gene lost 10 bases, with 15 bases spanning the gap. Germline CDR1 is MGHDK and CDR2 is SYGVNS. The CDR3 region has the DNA TGTGCCAGCAGGAGGCGAACCGAACGAGCTTTCTTT. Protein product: CASRRRTERAFF.

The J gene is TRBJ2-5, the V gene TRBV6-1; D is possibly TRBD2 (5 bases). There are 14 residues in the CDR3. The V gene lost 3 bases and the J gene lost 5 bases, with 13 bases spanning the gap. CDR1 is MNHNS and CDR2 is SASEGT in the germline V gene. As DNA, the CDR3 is TGTGCCAGCAGTGATGTTTGGGGAGTGGAGACCCAGTACTTC. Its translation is CASSDVWGVETQYF.

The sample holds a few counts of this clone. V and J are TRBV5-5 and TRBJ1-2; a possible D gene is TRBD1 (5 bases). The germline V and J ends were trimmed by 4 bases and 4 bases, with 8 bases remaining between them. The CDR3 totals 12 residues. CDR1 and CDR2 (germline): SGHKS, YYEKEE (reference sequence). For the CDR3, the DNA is TGTGCCAGCAGCGCAGGGTTCTATGGCTACACCTTC. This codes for CASSAGFYGYTF. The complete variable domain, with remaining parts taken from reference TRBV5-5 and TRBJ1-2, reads DAGVTQSPTHLIKTRGQQVTLRCSPISGHKSVSWYQQVLGQGPQFIFQYYEKEERGRGNFPDRFSARQFPNYSSELNVNALLLGDSALYLCASSAGFYGYTFGSGTRLTVV.